The T cell receptor beta chain under discussion was sequenced for a study of blood T cell repertoires in COVID-19 (TCRdb year 2020). As for the study more broadly: Collaborator samples came from the United States, Italy and Spain and covered acute and convalescent phases of COVID-19. Samples were obtained from the ongoing ImmuneRACE study (first 160 participants) and from 1,254 subjects provided by 6 global collaborators. The dataset comprised deeply sampled blood TCRbeta repertoires from subjects exposed to, actively infected with, or recovered from COVID-19. A de-identified subject ID, COVID-19 status, age in years and sex were almost always included in the sample metadata. Where available, HLA class I and class II types were taken from metadata supplied by the sample provider and were not determined by assay-based typing. The material from the prospective study consisted of cDNA or gDNA derived from T cells, B-cell-depleted T cells, or PBMCs. The repertoires were made available in a free public database intended to serve as a resource for research on the immune response to SARS-CoV-2. General conclusions and limits of the study: How much clinical and demographic metadata was included differed by source and by participant, and the metadata was provided uncurated.

Details on this clone: No cognate antigen has been identified for it. Nothing much larger sits one base from this clone, and base qualities are not available.

From cysteine to phenylalanine, the CDR3 is 15 amino acids long. The retained sequence is limited to the CDR3, 45 bases, with the frame set at the first base. For CDR1 and CDR2, the germline V gene lists SGHRS and YFSETQ. Compared with germline, V lacks 3 bases and J lacks 6 bases; bases without a gene match: 6. Enrolling through a virtual design, the prospective study's participants ranged in age from roughly 18 to 95 years and lived across roughly 23 United States geographic areas. Cohort assignment in the prospective study relied on participant-reported clinical history from a screening survey and a study questionnaire. Recovered participants in ImmuneRACE Cohort 3 were defined by two consecutive negative NP/OP PCR tests, clearance by a healthcare professional, or resolution of symptoms. In the prospective study, mobile phlebotomists collected whole blood, serum and a nasopharyngeal or oropharyngeal swab from each participant. Participants in the prospective study had the option to provide additional blood draws and questionnaires over a roughly two-month period. Prospective study blood samples were shipped either frozen or at room temperature before DNA extraction.

TCRbeta CDR3 regions were amplified from genomic DNA using the immunoSEQ Assay, a bias-controlled multiplex PCR. Concerning the study's data processing: Nucleated cell counts per sample were estimated from amplification of reference gene primers within the assay. Sequence reads were collapsed and filtered to measure the absolute abundance of every unique TCRbeta CDR3 rearrangement. For each sample, productive Simpson clonality was calculated as the square root of Simpson's diversity index over productive rearrangements. TCRdb limited this immuneACCESS table to in-frame rearrangements with V and J called. A share of clones is missing; checked studies link under half to unresolved V genes, and the rest is unexplained. That table is the source of V, J and clone size, and D and trimming were worked out from the DNA. Present in this sample are roughly 300,000 clones, 87% of which were seen just once. Of the sample, approximately 5.3% falls within the top ten clones.

The sample consisted of PBMCs or T cells enriched from blood (not recorded which). The chain employs TRBV5-1 and TRBJ1-6; 7 nucleotides in the junction match TRBD1. The clonotype comes from a woman aged 25 to 39 who had recovered from COVID-19. The DNA is as follows: TGCGCCAGCAGCTCTAACAGGGGCGCTAATTCACCCCTCCACTTT. The resulting protein is CASSSNRGANSPLHF.